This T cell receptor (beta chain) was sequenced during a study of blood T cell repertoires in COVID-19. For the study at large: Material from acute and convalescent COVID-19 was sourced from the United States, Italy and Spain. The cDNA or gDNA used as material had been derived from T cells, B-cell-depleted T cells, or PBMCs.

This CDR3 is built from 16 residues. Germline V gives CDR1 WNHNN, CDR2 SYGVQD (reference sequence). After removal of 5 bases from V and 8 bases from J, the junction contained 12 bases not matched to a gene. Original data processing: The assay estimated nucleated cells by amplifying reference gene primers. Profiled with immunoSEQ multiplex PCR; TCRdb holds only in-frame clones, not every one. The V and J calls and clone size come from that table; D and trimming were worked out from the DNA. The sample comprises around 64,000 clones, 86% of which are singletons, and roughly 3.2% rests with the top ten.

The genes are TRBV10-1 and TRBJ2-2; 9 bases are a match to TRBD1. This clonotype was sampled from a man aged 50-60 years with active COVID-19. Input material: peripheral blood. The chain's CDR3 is CASSNTGTGLEGELFF. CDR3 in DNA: TGCGCCAGCAGTAATACCGGGACAGGGTTAGAAGGGGAGCTGTTTTTT.